This entry lists 15 T cell receptor beta chains sequenced from one sample in a study of blood T cell repertoires in COVID-19. TCRdb keeps only in-frame clones here, not all; method: immunoSEQ multiplex PCR. The repertoire holds approximately 150,000 clones, around 90% seen once, with roughly 1.6% in the top ten. Material for sequencing was peripheral blood. The receptors stem from a human donor in a cohort sampled during active COVID-19.

Concerning this clone: This sample also contains other DNA sequences that code for the same CDR3. The V gene is TRBV5-8, the J gene TRBJ2-1, with TRBD2 identical over 10 bases. The trim removed 0 bases at V and 4 bases at J, leaving 1 base unmatched. The germline CDR1 and CDR2 sequences are SGHTS and YDEGEE. The CDR3 consists of 15 residues. In DNA, the CDR3 is TGTGCCAGCAGCTTGGGGACTAGCGGATACAATGAGCAGTTCTTC. Translated, it gives CASSLGTSGYNEQFF.

V is TRBV6-5 and J is TRBJ2-7, with 10 bases aligning to TRBD1. The CDR3 has 15 residues. In germline, CDR1 is MNHEY, CDR2 SVGAGI. With 6 bases clipped from V and 2 bases from J, the junction kept 7 bases outside the gene matches. The CDR3 coding sequence is TGTGCCAGCAGCCGACAGGGGGCAATACCCTACGAGCAGTACTTC. As protein: CASSRQGAIPYEQYF.

The V gene is TRBV4-1, the J gene TRBJ2-6; 12 bases fit TRBD1. The CDR3 covers 18 residues. V dropped 0 bases and J dropped 2; count of bases not matched to a gene: 2. In germline, CDR1 is MGHRA, CDR2 YSYEKL. The CDR3 bases are TGCGCCAGCAGCCAAGAAGGGACAGGGGGCACTGGGGCCAACGTCCTGACTTTC. Amino acids: CASSQEGTGGTGANVLTF.

CDR3 in amino acids: CASSPDRIMAFF. CDR3 coding DNA: TGTGCCAGCAGCCCGGACAGGATAATGGCTTTCTTT. The chain uses TRBV3-1 (or the pseudogene TRBV3-2) and TRBJ1-1, with 7 bases lining up with TRBD1. J was trimmed by 11 bases and V by 4 bases; bases with no gene match: 7. The CDR3 sequence is 12 residues long. Germline V gene sequence: CDR1 LGHDT, CDR2 YNNKEL (reference sequence).

This clone occurred a few times. J is TRBJ1-3 and V is TRBV4-1; 7 bases agree with TRBD1. This CDR3 is 16 amino acids long. The germline CDR1 and CDR2 sequences are MGHRA and YSYEKL. After removal of 4 bases from V and 11 bases from J, the junction contained 17 bases not matched to a gene. In DNA form, the CDR3 reads TGCGCCAGCAGCCGGTCCGGGACAGAATTCGGCTTGGCCATATATTTT. This encodes CASSRSGTEFGLAIYF.

This chain uses TRBV3-1 (or the pseudogene TRBV3-2) with TRBJ1-5, with D perhaps matching TRBD1 (5 bases). V was shortened by 0 bases and J by 2 bases, with 8 bases between the two germline ends. The CDR3 is 15 amino acids. From germline, CDR1 is LGHDT and CDR2 YNNKEL (reference sequence). The CDR3 is CASSQDRVGNQPQHF. The CDR3 DNA reads TGTGCCAGCAGCCAAGACAGGGTCGGCAATCAGCCCCAGCATTTT.

The chain has TRBV4-1 and TRBJ2-5; possibly TRBD2 for D (5 bases). In germline, CDR1 is MGHRA, CDR2 YSYEKL. V lost 4 bases and J 5 bases, leaving 14 bases between the germline ends. The CDR3 covers 14 residues. CDR3 DNA: TGCGCCAGCAGCCCCCTAGCCTCATACGAGACCCAGTACTTC. It is translated as CASSPLASYETQYF.

Remarks on this clone: It is unclear where the CDR3 begins or ends on the DNA, so no DNA is shown, and the CDR3 is as TCRdb lists it. This sequence joins TRBV9 and TRBJ2-3; TRBD2 was called by the table and not checked on the DNA. From its first to its last residue, the CDR3 has 12 amino acids. Germline V CDR1 and CDR2: SGDLS, YYNGEE. The CDR3 loop is CASSVAGGALVF.

The chain recombines TRBV7-6 with TRBJ1-5, with D possibly TRBD1 on 6 matching bases. Per the germline V gene, CDR1 is SGHVS and CDR2 is FNYEAQ. The V end was cut by 5 bases, the J end by 0 bases, with 14 bases between. The CDR3 totals 16 residues. The CDR3 spells CASSRTDRDSNQPQHF. CDR3 nucleotide sequence: TGTGCCAGCAGCCGTACGGACAGAGATAGCAATCAGCCCCAGCATTTT.

This chain connects TRBV5-1 to TRBJ2-3; 8 bases line up with TRBD1. The germline V gene encodes CDR1 SGHRS and CDR2 YFSETQ. The V and J ends lost 4 bases and 3 bases, in that order; junction bases with no gene match: 4. The length of the CDR3 is 14 residues. The CDR3 protein is CASSADRGTDTQYF. CDR3 bases: TGCGCCAGCAGCGCCGACAGGGGAACAGATACGCAGTATTTT.

This rearrangement joins TRBV7-3 to TRBJ2-3; the match to TRBD2 covers 15 bases. The CDR3 is made up of 19 amino acids. J gave up 6 bases and V 3 bases, and 13 bases lay outside the gene matches. CDR1 is SGHTA and CDR2 is FQGTGA in the germline V gene. In DNA form, the CDR3 reads TGTGCCAGCAGCTTGCCCCCGAGGACTAGCGGGGGGGTCGGGGATACGCAGTATTTT. Its translation is CASSLPPRTSGGVGDTQYF.

The chain carries TRBV10-1 and TRBJ1-2, with D perhaps matching TRBD1 (5 bases). Germline lookup yields CDR1 WNHNN and CDR2 SYGVQD (reference sequence). The CDR3 extends over 15 amino acids. The V end lost 0 bases, the J end lost 6 bases, and 14 bases lay between the germline ends. CDR3 in DNA: TGCGCCAGCAGTGAGTCTGGGCAGGGATTTCATGGCTACACCTTC. Its translation: CASSESGQGFHGYTF.

V and J are TRBV5-1 and TRBJ2-7; D is undetermined. Germline V gives CDR1 SGHRS, CDR2 YFSETQ. Trimming stripped 3 bases from V and 6 bases from J, with 19 bases between. This CDR3 is 15 amino acids long. CDR3 protein: CASSSWALPVGEQYF. CDR3 coding DNA: TGCGCCAGCAGCTCGTGGGCTCTCCCAGTAGGCGAGCAGTACTTC.

The CDR3 nucleotides are TGTGCCAGCAGCTCGGACAGGGAAACTAACTATGGCTACACCTTC. The encoded protein is CASSSDRETNYGYTF. The J gene is TRBJ1-2, the V gene TRBV5-6, with TRBD1 identical over 8 bases. The CDR3 totals 15 residues. The trim removed 3 bases at V and 0 bases at J, leaving 4 bases unmatched. Germline CDR1 and CDR2: SGHDT and YYEEEE. Based on the CDR3 plus reference TRBV5-6 and TRBJ1-2, the full variable domain is DAGVTQSPTHLIKTRGQQVTLRCSPKSGHDTVSWYQQALGQGPQFIFQYYEEEERQRGNFPDRFSGHQFPNYSSELNVNALLLGDSALYLCASSSDRETNYGYTFGSGTRLTVV.

The rearrangement links TRBV5-1 to TRBJ1-1, with 9 positions matching TRBD1. After removal of 4 bases from V and 1 base from J, the junction contained 8 bases not matched to a gene. This CDR3 has 16 residues. Germline CDR1 and CDR2: SGHRS and YFSETQ. The chain's CDR3 is CASSEREGQGNTEAFF. The CDR3 bases are TGCGCCAGCAGCGAACGGGAGGGACAGGGGAACACTGAAGCTTTCTTT.